The rows below give T cell receptor beta chains drawn from one sample of a study of blood T cell repertoires in COVID-19. TCRdb keeps only in-frame clones here, not all; method: immunoSEQ multiplex PCR. The sample lists about 110,000 clones, approximately 84% occurring once. The sequenced material came from peripheral blood. The receptors come from a man aged 35-49 years with acute or convalescent COVID-19. CDR3s include the opening cysteine and the closing phenylalanine or tryptophan. D genes are given only for firm matches. The size of a clone is reported for some rows only, either as once, few or many, or as a class for expanded clones.

V gene	D gene	clone size	J gene	CDR3 protein	CDR3 DNA
TRBV2	NA	NA	TRBJ1-5	CASRGGGNQPQHF	TGTGCCAGCAGAGGAGGGGGCAATCAGCCCCAGCATTTT
TRBV18	NA	once	TRBJ2-7	CASSKDTYEQYF	TGTGCCAGCTCAAAGGACACCTACGAGCAGTACTTC
TRBV6-4	NA	NA	TRBJ2-2	CASSDLTGELFF	TGTGCCAGCAGTGACTTAACCGGGGAGCTGTTTTTT
TRBV29-1	TRBD1	NA	TRBJ2-7	CSVEGQSSYEQYF	TGCAGCGTTGAGGGACAGAGCTCCTACGAGCAGTACTTC
TRBV28	TRBD1	few	TRBJ1-5	CASSLGAGGMSQPQHF	TGTGCCAGCAGTTTAGGCGCAGGGGGCATGAGTCAGCCCCAGCATTTT
TRBV4-2	TRBD1	NA	TRBJ1-1	CASSQDRPGGTEAFF	TGTGCCAGCAGCCAAGATCGGCCAGGGGGCACTGAAGCTTTCTTT
TRBV6-6	TRBD1	NA	TRBJ1-6	CASREGTGGPLHF	TGTGCCAGCAGGGAAGGGACAGGGGGGCCCCTCCACTTT
TRBV5-1	TRBD2	few	TRBJ2-1	CASSSGLAVSNEQFF	TGCGCCAGCAGCTCTGGACTAGCGGTAAGCAATGAGCAGTTCTTC
TRBV4-3	TRBD1	NA	TRBJ1-4	CASSQDLLGTGVEKLFF	TGCGCCAGCAGCCAAGATCTTCTGGGGACAGGGGTTGAAAAACTGTTTTTT
TRBV19	TRBD1	NA	TRBJ1-1	CASSIDPGQGAVNTEAFF	TGTGCCAGTAGTATCGACCCGGGACAGGGGGCTGTGAACACTGAAGCTTTCTTT
TRBV4-1	TRBD2	NA	TRBJ2-7	CASSKGLAGYEQYF	TGCGCCAGCAGCAAGGGACTAGCGGGCTACGAGCAGTACTTC
TRBV6-2/TRBV6-3	NA	NA	TRBJ2-7	CASSYPSGGIHEQYF	TGTGCCAGCAGTTACCCCTCCGGGGGTATACACGAGCAGTACTTC
TRBV6-2/TRBV6-3	NA	NA	TRBJ1-5	CASSYSGHATGQPQHF	TGTGCCAGCAGTTACTCGGGACACGCTACGGGTCAGCCCCAGCATTTT
TRBV28	TRBD1	NA	TRBJ2-3	CASTHPPTGAITDTQYF	TGTGCCAGCACCCACCCGCCAACAGGGGCCATTACAGATACGCAGTATTTT
TRBV6-5	TRBD2	NA	TRBJ2-2	CASSSGLASTGELFF	TGTGCCAGCAGTTCCGGACTAGCAAGCACCGGGGAGCTGTTTTTT
TRBV27	TRBD1	NA	TRBJ1-4	CASREGQVNEKLFF	TGTGCCAGCAGAGAGGGACAGGTTAATGAAAAACTGTTTTTT
TRBV27	NA	NA	TRBJ1-1	CASSLVDWSTEAFF	TGTGCCAGCAGTTTAGTGGACTGGTCCACTGAAGCTTTCTTT
TRBV7-9	NA	NA	TRBJ2-5	CASSLLSTPQETQYF	TGTGCCAGCAGCTTATTGTCCACTCCCCAAGAGACCCAGTACTTC
TRBV4-2	NA	NA	TRBJ2-3	CASSQEERGTDTQYF	TGTGCCAGCAGCCAAGAAGAGCGGGGCACAGATACGCAGTATTTT
TRBV10-2	TRBD2	NA	TRBJ2-3	CASSEIAGGGFGDTQYF	TGCGCCAGCAGTGAGATAGCGGGAGGAGGTTTTGGAGATACGCAGTATTTT
TRBV4-1	TRBD2	NA	TRBJ2-5	CASSQNPSGGLETQYF	TGCGCCAGCAGCCAAAACCCTAGCGGGGGCTTAGAGACCCAGTACTTC
TRBV4-3	NA	once	TRBJ2-1	CASSQDKRYEQFF	TGCGCCAGCAGCCAAGATAAGAGATACGAGCAGTTCTTC
TRBV28	TRBD2	NA	TRBJ2-7	CASSSGTSGSYEQYF	TGTGCCAGCAGTTCTGGGACTAGCGGATCCTACGAGCAGTACTTC
TRBV12-3/TRBV12-4	NA	NA	TRBJ2-7	CASSLEGAYEQYF	TGTGCCAGCAGCCTCGAAGGGGCCTACGAGCAGTACTTC
TRBV9	NA	NA	TRBJ2-3	CASSVGASRADTQYF	TGTGCCAGCAGCGTAGGAGCTAGCCGGGCAGATACGCAGTATTTT
TRBV6-4	NA	NA	TRBJ2-5	CASSVYTETQYF	TGTGCCAGCAGTGTATACACGGAGACCCAGTACTTC
TRBV28	NA	NA	TRBJ2-5	CALRPANSETQYF	TGTGCCTTAAGGCCTGCCAACAGTGAGACCCAGTACTTC
TRBV28	TRBD1	NA	TRBJ2-7	CATTTGVDEQYF	TGTGCCACCACCACAGGGGTCGACGAGCAGTACTTC
TRBV5-4	NA	once	TRBJ1-5	CASSLTGNQPQHF	TGTGCCAGCAGCTTGACCGGGAATCAGCCCCAGCATTTT
TRBV4-2	TRBD1	NA	TRBJ1-2	CASSQTGGYYGYTF	TGTGCCAGCAGCCAAACAGGGGGTTACTATGGCTACACCTTC
TRBV5-1	NA	few	TRBJ2-7	CASSLRGYEQYF	TGCGCCAGCAGCTTGAGAGGTTACGAGCAGTACTTC
TRBV10-2	TRBD2	NA	TRBJ2-1	CASRTSGTDEQFF	TGCGCCAGCAGGACTAGCGGGACGGATGAGCAGTTCTTC
TRBV7-9	NA	NA	TRBJ1-1	CASSLALNTEAFF	TGTGCCAGCAGCTTAGCACTCAACACTGAAGCTTTCTTT
TRBV21-1	NA	NA	TRBJ2-7	CASSKPPGECDEQYF	TGTGCCAGCAGCAAACCCCCAGGGGAGTGCGACGAGCAGTACTTC